Described below is a single TCR beta chain sequence and its context. In its sample, this clone was seen once. This receptor's antigen is unknown. It has no much larger one-base neighbor in the sample; base qualities were not kept. TCRbeta CDR3 regions were amplified from genomic DNA by means of the immunoSEQ Assay, a bias-controlled multiplex PCR. The published analysis was carried out like this. The number of nucleated cells in each sample was estimated by amplification of reference gene primers within the assay. Sequence reads were collapsed and filtered to measure the absolute abundance of every unique TCRbeta CDR3 rearrangement. Productive Simpson clonality was computed per sample as the square root of Simpson's diversity index over productive rearrangements. Imported from immuneACCESS, the table was reduced by TCRdb to in-frame sequences with V and J called. These copies leave out some clones; in studies compared against another copy, an unresolved V gene accounts for under half, and the cause of the remainder is not known. V and J calls and clone size come straight from that table; D and trimming were deduced from the DNA. The sample contains about 64,000 clones, 88% of them found a single time. Roughly 43% of the sample is in the top ten clones.

The CDR3 numbers 14 residues from cysteine through phenylalanine. Solely the CDR3 DNA is kept, with 42 bases framed from the first base. CDR1 LNHDA and CDR2 SQIVND are derived from the germline V gene (reference sequence). V is cut by 7 bases and J by 0 bases, and the space between the germline ends is 12 bases. The data were taken from a study of blood T cell repertoires in COVID-19 (dated by TCRdb to 2020 to 2022). Notes on the research overall: Samples covering the acute and convalescent phases of COVID-19 were provided by collaborators in the United States, Italy and Spain. The sample metadata nearly always contained a de-identified subject ID, COVID-19 status, age in years and sex. Where available, HLA class I and class II types were obtained from metadata supplied by the sample provider rather than from assay-based typing. The prospective study material was composed of cDNA or gDNA derived from T cells, B-cell-depleted T cells, or PBMCs. The samples were drawn from the first 160 participants of the ongoing ImmuneRACE study and from over 950 subjects provided by 6 global collaborators. The repertoires were made available in a free public database intended to serve as a resource for research on the immune response to SARS-CoV-2. The dataset comprised deeply sampled blood TCRbeta repertoires from subjects exposed to, actively infected with, or recovered from COVID-19.

At one collaborating source in Seattle, patients were enrolled during active infection and were followed longitudinally through the course of disease. Each collaborating institution followed its own protocols to collect whole blood in K2EDTA tubes. For TCRbeta analysis, collaborators shipped samples in one of three forms: frozen whole blood, isolated PBMCs, or DNA extracted from either of those sample types. Paper-wide results and their limitations: Clinical and demographic metadata were provided uncurated, with the amount varying by source and participant.

This chain joins TRBV19 to TRBJ1-1; the D gene is perhaps TRBD1, on 6 matching bases. Sequences were obtained from peripheral blood. This sequence originates from a woman between 55 and 75 years old with COVID-19, enrolled during active disease. The encoded CDR3 is CASTLDSLNTEAFF. Here is the DNA: TGTGCCAGTACCCTGGACAGTTTGAACACTGAAGCTTTCTTT.